A selection of T cell receptor beta chains follows, all from one sample in a study of radiation and T cells in renal cell carcinoma. Produced via immunoSEQ multiplex PCR; TCRdb's table is partial and in-frame only. The repertoire consists of roughly 120,000 clones, with approximately 78% occurring once and the leading ten covering approximately 2%. This material consisted of blood, taken from a patient whose treatment included radiotherapy and nephrectomy. The receptors were gathered from a woman in her fifties or sixties with renal cell carcinoma. Both conserved end residues are trimmed from each CDR3. The size of a clone is reported for some rows only, either as once, few or many, or as a class for expanded clones.

J gene: TRBJ1-1
clone size: -
CDR3 length: 8
V gene: TRBV11-1
CDR3 protein: ASSGEFPF

J gene: TRBJ2-5
clone size: -
CDR3 length: 11
V gene: TRBV14
CDR3 protein: ASSQGGFETQY

J gene: TRBJ1-2
clone size: -
CDR3 length: 10
V gene: TRBV28
CDR3 protein: ASTVGNYGYT

J gene: TRBJ1-6
clone size: once
CDR3 length: 13
V gene: TRBV27
CDR3 protein: ASSFSLSRVSPLH

J gene: TRBJ2-2
clone size: -
CDR3 length: 14
V gene: TRBV5-1
CDR3 protein: ASSWVGETNTGELF

J gene: TRBJ2-7
clone size: -
CDR3 length: 11
V gene: TRBV7-2
CDR3 protein: ASSLSRTYEQY

J gene: TRBJ2-7
clone size: -
CDR3 length: 11
V gene: TRBV7-9
CDR3 protein: ASSPQGFYEQY

J gene: TRBJ2-1
clone size: -
CDR3 length: 14
V gene: TRBV6-1
CDR3 protein: ASSEAVGESYNEQF

J gene: TRBJ2-5
clone size: -
CDR3 length: 10
V gene: TRBV5-8
CDR3 protein: ASSLAGGTQY

J gene: TRBJ1-5
clone size: -
CDR3 length: 11
V gene: TRBV30
CDR3 protein: AWRDRVDQPQH

J gene: TRBJ2-7
clone size: once
CDR3 length: 12
V gene: TRBV6-5
CDR3 protein: ASSYGTEGYEQY

J gene: TRBJ2-7
clone size: -
CDR3 length: 13
V gene: TRBV21-1
CDR3 protein: ASGRDAGCYYEQY

J gene: TRBJ1-4
clone size: -
CDR3 length: 15
V gene: TRBV5-1
CDR3 protein: ASSLVLTSATNEKLF

J gene: TRBJ1-2
clone size: -
CDR3 length: 9
V gene: TRBV19
CDR3 protein: ASSLVDGYT

J gene: TRBJ2-7
clone size: few
CDR3 length: 10
V gene: TRBV7-2
CDR3 protein: ASSRGAYEQY

J gene: TRBJ1-3
clone size: -
CDR3 length: 10
V gene: TRBV5-6
CDR3 protein: ASSLSGNTIY

J gene: TRBJ2-7
clone size: once
CDR3 length: 13
V gene: TRBV5-1
CDR3 protein: ASSFGTGGSYEQY

J gene: TRBJ2-1
clone size: medium-sized
CDR3 length: 9
V gene: TRBV7-9
CDR3 protein: ASSRLDEQF

J gene: TRBJ1-1
clone size: -
CDR3 length: 11
V gene: TRBV7-9
CDR3 protein: ASSLEGGLEAF

J gene: TRBJ1-1
clone size: -
CDR3 length: 14
V gene: TRBV4-3
CDR3 protein: ASSQEVGPMNTEAF

J gene: TRBJ2-7
clone size: -
CDR3 length: 12
V gene: TRBV2
CDR3 protein: ASSGGGLRYKQY

J gene: TRBJ1-2
clone size: few
CDR3 length: 12
V gene: TRBV14
CDR3 protein: ASSQDGTGRGYT

J gene: TRBJ2-2
clone size: -
CDR3 length: 12
V gene: TRBV9
CDR3 protein: ASRGQGLTGELF

J gene: TRBJ1-2
clone size: -
CDR3 length: 14
V gene: TRBV5-6
CDR3 protein: ASRDAGQWGDYGYT

J gene: TRBJ2-2
clone size: -
CDR3 length: 12
V gene: TRBV9
CDR3 protein: ASSVAPNTGELF

J gene: TRBJ2-5
clone size: -
CDR3 length: 11
V gene: TRBV7-9
CDR3 protein: ASSLTGRGTQY

J gene: TRBJ1-1
clone size: -
CDR3 length: 12
V gene: TRBV28
CDR3 protein: AIKDPTGGTEAF

J gene: TRBJ1-4
clone size: -
CDR3 length: 12
V gene: TRBV2
CDR3 protein: ASSDLTPNEKLF

J gene: TRBJ2-2
clone size: few
CDR3 length: 15
V gene: TRBV5-4
CDR3 protein: ASSLRIGGAGTGELF

J gene: TRBJ2-3
clone size: -
CDR3 length: 14
V gene: TRBV9
CDR3 protein: ASSVGAGGSTDTQY

J gene: TRBJ1-1
clone size: -
CDR3 length: 12
V gene: TRBV27
CDR3 protein: ASSGLTGLGEAF

J gene: TRBJ2-5
clone size: -
CDR3 length: 9
V gene: TRBV4-1
CDR3 protein: ASSQGVPQY

J gene: TRBJ2-1
clone size: -
CDR3 length: 12
V gene: TRBV2
CDR3 protein: ASSRTSANNEQF

J gene: TRBJ1-2
clone size: once
CDR3 length: 12
V gene: TRBV7-9
CDR3 protein: ASSLETVNYGYT

J gene: TRBJ1-2
clone size: -
CDR3 length: 14
V gene: TRBV6-1
CDR3 protein: ASSEGGQGAYYGYT

J gene: TRBJ2-7
clone size: -
CDR3 length: 13
V gene: TRBV27
CDR3 protein: ASSLVGTGTYEQY

J gene: TRBJ1-1
clone size: -
CDR3 length: 9
V gene: TRBV29-1
CDR3 protein: SVMGGTEAF

J gene: TRBJ1-5
clone size: -
CDR3 length: 13
V gene: TRBV19
CDR3 protein: ASSPGQGRSQPQH

J gene: TRBJ1-1
clone size: -
CDR3 length: 13
V gene: TRBV5-1
CDR3 protein: ASSLAGSGGTEAF

J gene: TRBJ2-2
clone size: -
CDR3 length: 14
V gene: TRBV6-5
CDR3 protein: ASSYSGRGRSGELF

J gene: TRBJ2-1
clone size: -
CDR3 length: 9
V gene: TRBV6-5
CDR3 protein: ASSTSHEQF

J gene: TRBJ2-1
clone size: -
CDR3 length: 14
V gene: TRBV19
CDR3 protein: ASSHLTGITYNEQF

J gene: TRBJ1-1
clone size: -
CDR3 length: 9
V gene: TRBV28
CDR3 protein: ASSLFTEAF

J gene: TRBJ1-5
clone size: -
CDR3 length: 12
V gene: TRBV6-1
CDR3 protein: ASSEWPTNQPQH

J gene: TRBJ2-1
clone size: -
CDR3 length: 15
V gene: TRBV19
CDR3 protein: ASSDGLAGVSYNEQF